A single T cell receptor beta chain is shown here with its context. This clone was seen only once. What antigen it recognizes has not been identified. No much larger clonotype is one base removed from it; base qualities were not supplied. The receptor library was made with the immunoSEQ multiplex PCR assay. TCR beta CDR3 sequencing was performed on DNA from the cultured, isolated CD4+ T cells. The authors processed their data as follows. Non-productive TCR sequences were removed and reads were trimmed to the CDR3 region, keeping CDR3s of at least 7 amino acids. The MANAFEST web app was used to identify antigen-specific clonotypes by comparing expansion in peptide wells with expansion in reference cultures. For clones to be considered positive, expansion at FDR<0.05 versus reference and all other wells, an odds ratio above 5, and a frequency above 0.1% in two replicate wells were required. A clonotype was called cross-reactive if it was significantly expanded both in SARS-CoV-2 spike wells and in at least one common cold coronavirus spike condition. Using the stringdist R package, CDR3 similarity was measured by Levenshtein distance, and unrooted trees were constructed with ape in R 3.6.1. As stored in TCRdb, this immuneACCESS dataset retains in-frame rearrangements with V and J assigned. A fraction of the clones does not appear; measured against another copy, unresolved V genes explain less than half of the discrepancy, and the remainder lacks a known reason. The V and J calls and clone size are taken from that table; D and trimming were inferred from the DNA. Recorded for this sample are more than 20,000 clones; approximately 62% of them occurred a single time. The ten largest clones add up to more than 15% of the sample.

This entry is derived from a study of vaccination effects on CD4 cells after COVID-19 (dated 2022 in TCRdb). Broadly, across the study: Each participant got two doses of an mRNA SARS-CoV-2 vaccine, either BNT162b2 or mRNA-1273. SARS-CoV-2 spike-specific CD4+ TCR repertoires were compared before and after mRNA vaccination in COVID-19 convalescent patients and in infection-naive vaccine recipients. Altogether, over 9 COVID-19 convalescent patients and a handful of SARS-CoV-2-naive healthy vaccine recipients made up the full study. In the study, cultures from other donors were sequenced using the Oncomine TCR Beta short-read assay on an Illumina iSeq 100. Pre-vaccine samples were drawn from a couple of convalescent patients 16 days and one week before the first dose, at 142 and 148 days after COVID-19 diagnosis.

The ViraFEST assay stimulated PBMC with viral peptide pools and then used TCR sequencing to identify antigen-specific CD4+ T cell clonotypes by expansion. After roughly 11 days of culture, CD4+ T cells were isolated with the EasySep CD4+ T cell isolation kit. Convalescent patients had PCR-confirmed SARS-CoV-2 infection between March and December 2020, before Alpha, Beta and Delta variants emerged in the United States. A few million PBMC per well were cultured with about 9 ug/ml peptides in IMDM containing 5% human AB serum, approximately 9.1 IU/ml IL-2 and gentamicin. On days 3 and 7, half of the culture medium was replaced with fresh IL-2-containing medium. Unless otherwise noted, each peptide stimulation condition was cultured in triplicate wells. Using Ficoll-Paque Plus gradient centrifugation, PBMC were separated from whole blood and then either used fresh or cryopreserved at -140C. The overlapping peptide pools covered the spike proteins of SARS-CoV-2 and of the common cold coronaviruses HCoV-NL63, HCoV-OC43 and HCoV-229E. The QIAamp micro DNA kit was used to extract genomic DNA from the cultured CD4+ T cells.

The CDR3 spans 14 residues, from the cysteine through the phenylalanine. Just CDR3 DNA is preserved here, 42 bases in frame from base 1. Trimming removed 8 bases from V and 2 bases from J, leaving 13 bases between the germline ends. The germline V gene (reference sequence) provides CDR1 SEHNR and CDR2 FQNEAQ. General conclusions and limits of the study: The study was limited by a small number of convalescent patients, and early post-infection timepoints were lacking. For convalescent patients, new clones induced by the vaccine made up most of the post-vaccine spike-reactive repertoire, and these new clones were largely distinct from the clones induced by infection. At late post-vaccination timepoints, both infection-induced and vaccine-induced clones showed marked clonal contraction, consistent with waning T cell responses.

This TCR was sampled from a human donor who had a prior SARS-CoV-2 infection. The V and J segments used are TRBV7-9 and TRBJ2-1; the D gene is perhaps TRBD2, from 5 matching bases. Source: CD4+ T cells from PBMCs cultured with SARS-CoV-2 spike peptides, taken before COVID-19 vaccination. What this sample's cell subset or site label stands for: SARS-CoV-2 spike overlapping peptide pool stimulation. Read as DNA, the sequence is TGTGCCAGCTCCCTCGGGGTAACCTACAATGAGCAGTTCTTC. It is translated as CASSLGVTYNEQFF.